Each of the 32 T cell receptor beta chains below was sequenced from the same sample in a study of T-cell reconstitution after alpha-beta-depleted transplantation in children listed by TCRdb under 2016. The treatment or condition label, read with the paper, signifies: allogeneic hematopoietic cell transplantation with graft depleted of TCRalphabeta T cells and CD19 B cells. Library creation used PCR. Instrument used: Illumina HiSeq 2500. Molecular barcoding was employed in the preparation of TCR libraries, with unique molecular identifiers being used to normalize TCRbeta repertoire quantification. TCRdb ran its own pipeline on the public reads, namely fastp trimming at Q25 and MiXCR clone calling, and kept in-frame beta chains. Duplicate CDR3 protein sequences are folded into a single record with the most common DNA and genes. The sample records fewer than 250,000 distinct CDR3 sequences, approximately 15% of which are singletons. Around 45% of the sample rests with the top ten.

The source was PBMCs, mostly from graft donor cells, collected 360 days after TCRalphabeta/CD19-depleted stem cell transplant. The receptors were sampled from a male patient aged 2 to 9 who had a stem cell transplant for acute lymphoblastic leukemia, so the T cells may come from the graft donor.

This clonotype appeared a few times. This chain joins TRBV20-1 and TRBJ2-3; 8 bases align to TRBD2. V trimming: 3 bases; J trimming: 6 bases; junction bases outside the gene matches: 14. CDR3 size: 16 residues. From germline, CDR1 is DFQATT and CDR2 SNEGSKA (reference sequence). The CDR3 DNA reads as TGCAGTGCTAGTACCTGGGAGGGTAGCGGGGCGGATACGCAGTATTTT. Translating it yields CSASTWEGSGADTQYF.

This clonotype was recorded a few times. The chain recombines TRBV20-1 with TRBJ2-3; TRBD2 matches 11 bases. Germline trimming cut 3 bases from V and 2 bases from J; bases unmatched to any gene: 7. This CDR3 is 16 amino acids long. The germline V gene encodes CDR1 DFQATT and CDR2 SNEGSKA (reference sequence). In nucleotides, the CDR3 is TGCAGTGCTAGTATGACTAGCGGGGCGTACACAGATACGCAGTATTTT. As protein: CSASMTSGAYTDTQYF.

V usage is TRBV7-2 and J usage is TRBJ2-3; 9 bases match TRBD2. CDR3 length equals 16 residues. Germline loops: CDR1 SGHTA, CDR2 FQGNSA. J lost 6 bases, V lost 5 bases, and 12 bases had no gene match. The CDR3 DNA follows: TGTGCCAGCAGCCAGGGGGTAGCGGGGGCCTTGGATACGCAGTATTTT. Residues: CASSQGVAGALDTQYF.

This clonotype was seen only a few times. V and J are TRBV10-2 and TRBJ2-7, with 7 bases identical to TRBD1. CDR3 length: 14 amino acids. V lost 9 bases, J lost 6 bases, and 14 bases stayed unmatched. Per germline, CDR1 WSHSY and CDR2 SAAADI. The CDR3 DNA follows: TGCGCCAGTCAGAGACAGGGCCGTAATTTCGAGCAGTACTTC. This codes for CASQRQGRNFEQYF.

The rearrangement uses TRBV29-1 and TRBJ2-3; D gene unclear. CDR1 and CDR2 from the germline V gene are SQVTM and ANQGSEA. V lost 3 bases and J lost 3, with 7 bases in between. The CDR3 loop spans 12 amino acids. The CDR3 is CSVDLGTDTQYF. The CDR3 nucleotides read TGCAGCGTTGACTTAGGGACAGATACGCAGTATTTT.

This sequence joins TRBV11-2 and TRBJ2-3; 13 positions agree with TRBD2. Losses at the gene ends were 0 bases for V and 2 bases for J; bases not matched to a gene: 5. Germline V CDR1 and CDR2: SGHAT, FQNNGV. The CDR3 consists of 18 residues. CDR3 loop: CASSLELAGGSHTDTQYF. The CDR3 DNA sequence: TGTGCCAGCAGCTTAGAACTAGCGGGGGGGTCTCACACAGATACGCAGTATTTT.

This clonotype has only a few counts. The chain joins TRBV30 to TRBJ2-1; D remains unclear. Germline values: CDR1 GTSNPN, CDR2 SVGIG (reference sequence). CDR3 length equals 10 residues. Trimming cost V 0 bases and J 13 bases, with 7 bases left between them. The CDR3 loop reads CAWSVNFQFF. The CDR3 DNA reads TGTGCCTGGAGTGTCAACTTCCAGTTCTTC.

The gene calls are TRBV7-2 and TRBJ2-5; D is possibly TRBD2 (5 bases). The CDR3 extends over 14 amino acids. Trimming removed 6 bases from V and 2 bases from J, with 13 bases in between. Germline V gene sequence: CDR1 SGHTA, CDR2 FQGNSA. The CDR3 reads CASSRGSIQETQYF. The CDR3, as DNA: TGTGCCAGCAGTAGAGGGAGCATACAAGAGACCCAGTACTTC.

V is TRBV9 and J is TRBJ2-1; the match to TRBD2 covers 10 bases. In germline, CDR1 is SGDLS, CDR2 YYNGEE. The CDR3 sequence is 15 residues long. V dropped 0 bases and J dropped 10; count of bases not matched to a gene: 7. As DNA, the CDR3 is TGTGCCAGCAGCGTAGCGAGCGGGGGGGCGGAGGAGCAGTTCTTC. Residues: CASSVASGGAEEQFF.

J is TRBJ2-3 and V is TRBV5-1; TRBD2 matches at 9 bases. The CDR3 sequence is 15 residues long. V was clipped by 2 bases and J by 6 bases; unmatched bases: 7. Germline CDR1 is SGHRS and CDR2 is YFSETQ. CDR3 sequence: CASSFRRGGPDTQYF. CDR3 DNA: TGCGCCAGCAGCTTCCGGCGGGGGGGCCCGGATACGCAGTATTTT.

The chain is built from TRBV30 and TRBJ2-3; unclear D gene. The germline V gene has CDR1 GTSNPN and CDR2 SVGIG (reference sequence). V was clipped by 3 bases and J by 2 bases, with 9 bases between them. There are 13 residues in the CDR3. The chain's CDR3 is CAWRQESTDTQYF. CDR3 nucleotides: TGTGCCTGGAGGCAGGAGTCCACAGATACGCAGTATTTT.

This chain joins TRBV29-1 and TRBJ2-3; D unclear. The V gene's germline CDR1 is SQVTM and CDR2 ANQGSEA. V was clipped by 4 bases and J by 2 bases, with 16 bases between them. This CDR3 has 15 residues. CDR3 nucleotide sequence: TGCAGCGTTGCCCTTTTGGCGGATCCCACAGATACGCAGTATTTT. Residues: CSVALLADPTDTQYF.

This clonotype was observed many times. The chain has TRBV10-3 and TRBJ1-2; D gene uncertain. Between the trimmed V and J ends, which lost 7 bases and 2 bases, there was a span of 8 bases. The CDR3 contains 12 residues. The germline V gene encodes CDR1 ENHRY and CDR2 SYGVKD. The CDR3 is CAIMTPNYGYTF. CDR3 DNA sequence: TGTGCCATCATGACACCGAACTATGGCTACACCTTC.

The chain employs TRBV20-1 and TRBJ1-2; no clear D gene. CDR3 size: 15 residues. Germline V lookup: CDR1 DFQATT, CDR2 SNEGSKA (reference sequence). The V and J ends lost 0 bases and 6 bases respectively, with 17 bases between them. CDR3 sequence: CSARDRKATRDGYTF. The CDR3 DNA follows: TGCAGTGCTAGAGATCGAAAAGCGACAAGGGATGGCTACACCTTC.

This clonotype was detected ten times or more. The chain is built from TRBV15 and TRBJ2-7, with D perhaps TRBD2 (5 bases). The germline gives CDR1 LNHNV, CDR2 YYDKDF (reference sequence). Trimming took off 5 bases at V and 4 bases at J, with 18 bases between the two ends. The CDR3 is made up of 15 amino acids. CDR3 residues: CATSEREPPYYEQYF. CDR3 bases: TGTGCCACCAGCGAGAGGGAGCCGCCCTATTACGAGCAGTACTTC.

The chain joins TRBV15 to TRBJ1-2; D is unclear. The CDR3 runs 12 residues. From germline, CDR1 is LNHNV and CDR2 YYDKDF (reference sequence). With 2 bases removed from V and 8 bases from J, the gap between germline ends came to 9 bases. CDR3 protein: CATSRQSGGYTF. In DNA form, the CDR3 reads TGTGCCACCAGCAGACAAAGCGGGGGCTACACCTTC. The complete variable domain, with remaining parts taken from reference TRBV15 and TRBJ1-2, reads DAMVIQNPRYQVTQFGKPVTLSCSQTLNHNVMYWYQQKSSQAPKLLFHYYDKDFNNEADTPDNFQSRRPNTSFCFLDIRSPGLGDTAMYLCATSRQSGGYTFGSGTRLTVV.

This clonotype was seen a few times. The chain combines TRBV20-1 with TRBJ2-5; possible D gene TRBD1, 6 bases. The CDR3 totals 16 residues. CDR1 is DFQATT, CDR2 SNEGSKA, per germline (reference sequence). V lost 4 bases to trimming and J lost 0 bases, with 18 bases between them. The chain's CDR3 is CSATALDRNHQETQYF. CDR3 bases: TGCAGTGCTACTGCTCTAGACAGGAATCACCAAGAGACCCAGTACTTC.

CDR3 sequence (DNA): TGCGCCAGCAGCTCCACCATAGGAGGCCAGTACTTC. This translates into CASSSTIGGQYF. The V call is TRBV5-1, the J call TRBJ2-5; possibly TRBD2 for D (5 bases). Germline lookup yields CDR1 SGHRS and CDR2 YFSETQ. Trimming cost V 3 bases and J 10 bases, with 13 bases left between them. This CDR3 contains 12 residues.

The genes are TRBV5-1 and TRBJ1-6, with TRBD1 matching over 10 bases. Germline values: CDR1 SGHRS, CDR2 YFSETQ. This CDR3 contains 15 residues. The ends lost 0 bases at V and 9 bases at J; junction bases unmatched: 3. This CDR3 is CASSLEDRGASPLHF. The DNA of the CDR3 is TGCGCCAGCAGCTTGGAGGACAGGGGGGCTTCACCCCTCCACTTT.

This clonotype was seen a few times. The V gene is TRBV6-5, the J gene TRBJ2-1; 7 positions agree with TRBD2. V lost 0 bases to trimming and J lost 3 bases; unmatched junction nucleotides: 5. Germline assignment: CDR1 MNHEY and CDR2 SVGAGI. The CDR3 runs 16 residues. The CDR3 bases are TGTGCCAGCAGTTACTCGGGCGGGGGATTCTACAATGAGCAGTTCTTC. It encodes CASSYSGGGFYNEQFF.

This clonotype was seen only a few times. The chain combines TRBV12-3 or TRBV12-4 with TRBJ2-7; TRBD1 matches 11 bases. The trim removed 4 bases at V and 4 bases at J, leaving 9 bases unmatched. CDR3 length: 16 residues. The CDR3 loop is CASSSTHGQGAYEQYF. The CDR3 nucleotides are TGTGCCAGCAGTTCAACCCACGGACAGGGGGCGTACGAGCAGTACTTC.

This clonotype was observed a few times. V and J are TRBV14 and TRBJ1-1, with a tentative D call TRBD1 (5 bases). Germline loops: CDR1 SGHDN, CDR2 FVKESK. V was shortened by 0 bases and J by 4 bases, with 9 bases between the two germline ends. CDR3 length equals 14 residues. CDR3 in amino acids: CASSQDSGLTEAFF. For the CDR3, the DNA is TGTGCCAGCAGCCAAGATTCAGGGCTCACTGAAGCTTTCTTT.

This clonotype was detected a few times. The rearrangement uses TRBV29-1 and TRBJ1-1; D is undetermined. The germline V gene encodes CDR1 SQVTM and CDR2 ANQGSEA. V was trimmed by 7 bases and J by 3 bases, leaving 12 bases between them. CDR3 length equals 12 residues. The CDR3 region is CSAVREDTEAFF. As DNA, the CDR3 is TGCAGCGCGGTTCGGGAGGACACTGAAGCTTTCTTT.

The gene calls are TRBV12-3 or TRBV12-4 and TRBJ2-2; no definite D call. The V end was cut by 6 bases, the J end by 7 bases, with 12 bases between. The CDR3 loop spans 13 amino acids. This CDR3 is CASSPRTSGELFF. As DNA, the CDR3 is TGTGCCAGCAGCCCTCGGACCAGCGGGGAGCTGTTTTTT.

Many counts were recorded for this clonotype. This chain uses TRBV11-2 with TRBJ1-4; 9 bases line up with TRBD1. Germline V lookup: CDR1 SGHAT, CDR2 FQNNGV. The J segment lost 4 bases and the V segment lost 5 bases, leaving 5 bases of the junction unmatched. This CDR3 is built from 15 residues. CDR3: CASSHGQGNNEKLFF. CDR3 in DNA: TGTGCCAGCAGCCATGGACAGGGGAATAATGAAAAACTGTTTTTT.

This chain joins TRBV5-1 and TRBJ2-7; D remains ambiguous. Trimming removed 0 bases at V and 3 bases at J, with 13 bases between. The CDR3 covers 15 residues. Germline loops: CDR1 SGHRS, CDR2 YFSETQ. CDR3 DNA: TGCGCCAGCAGCTTGGCGACCGGGTCTTACTACGAGCAGTACGTC. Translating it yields CASSLATGSYYEQYV.

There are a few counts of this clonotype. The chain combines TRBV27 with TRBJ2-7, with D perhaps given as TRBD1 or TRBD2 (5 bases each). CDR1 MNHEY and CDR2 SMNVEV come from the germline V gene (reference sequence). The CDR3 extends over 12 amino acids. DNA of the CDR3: TGTGCGACCTGGGACGGCTCCTACGAGCAGTACTTC. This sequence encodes CATWDGSYEQYF.

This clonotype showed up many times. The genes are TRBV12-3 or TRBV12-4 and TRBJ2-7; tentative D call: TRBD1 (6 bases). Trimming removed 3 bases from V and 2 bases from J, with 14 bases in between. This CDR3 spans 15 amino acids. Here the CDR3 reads CASSLGAGQTYEQYF. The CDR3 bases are TGTGCCAGCAGTTTGGGGGCAGGGCAGACCTACGAGCAGTACTTC.

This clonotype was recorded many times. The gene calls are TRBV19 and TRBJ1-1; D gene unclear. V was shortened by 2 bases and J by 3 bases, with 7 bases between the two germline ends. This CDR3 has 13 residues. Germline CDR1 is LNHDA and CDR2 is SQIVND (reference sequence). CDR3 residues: CASSIFGYTEAFF. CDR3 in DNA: TGTGCCAGTAGTATATTTGGGTACACTGAAGCTTTCTTT.

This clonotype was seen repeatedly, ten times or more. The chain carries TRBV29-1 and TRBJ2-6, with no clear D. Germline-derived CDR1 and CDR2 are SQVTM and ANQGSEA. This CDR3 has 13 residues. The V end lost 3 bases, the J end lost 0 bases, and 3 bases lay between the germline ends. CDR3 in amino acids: CSVDSSGANVLTF. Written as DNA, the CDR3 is TGCAGCGTTGACAGCTCTGGGGCCAACGTCCTGACTTTC.

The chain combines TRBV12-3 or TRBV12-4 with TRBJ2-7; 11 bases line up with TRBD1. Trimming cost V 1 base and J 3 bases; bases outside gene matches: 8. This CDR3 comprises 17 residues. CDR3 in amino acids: CASSLEDRGLSYYEQYF. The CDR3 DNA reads TGTGCCAGCAGTTTAGAGGACAGGGGGCTTTCCTACTACGAGCAGTACTTC.

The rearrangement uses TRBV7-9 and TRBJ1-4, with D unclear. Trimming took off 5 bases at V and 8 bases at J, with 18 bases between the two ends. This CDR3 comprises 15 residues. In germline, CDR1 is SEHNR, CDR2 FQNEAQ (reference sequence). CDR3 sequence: CASSLDTATGEKLFF. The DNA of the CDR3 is TGTGCCAGCAGCCTAGATACCGCGACGGGGGAAAAACTGTTTTTT.